The 10 T cell receptor beta chains below all came from one sample that was sequenced in a study of T cells in Graves' hyperthyroidism and ophthalmopathy (dated by TCRdb to the late 2010s). Libraries were constructed by multiplex PCR. The sequencing machine was an Illumina HiSeq 2000. The TCR beta CDR3 regions were amplified from the RNA transcripts. For the first round of RT-PCR on the TCR CDR3, the HTBI primer set was used together with the Qiagen OneStep RT-PCR kit. TCRdb's own reprocessing of the public reads used fastp at Q25 and MiXCR and kept productive beta chains. CDR3 protein sequences are deduplicated, and each keeps its most common genes and DNA. Here the sample has a few hundred thousand distinct CDR3 sequences; 13% to 15% occur a single time. Of the sample, under 25% is held by the ten largest clones. What was sequenced was blood. The origin of the receptors is a woman aged 55-69 years with Graves' ophthalmopathy.

The chain recombines TRBV15 with TRBJ2-7; D is unclear. V shed 0 bases and J shed 3 bases, with 9 bases lying between them. This CDR3 has 14 amino acids. The germline V gene encodes CDR1 LNHNV and CDR2 YYDKDF (reference sequence). The CDR3 is CATSREYTFYEQYF. In nucleotides, the CDR3 is TGTGCCACCAGCAGAGAATACACCTTCTACGAGCAGTACTTC.

The sample holds many counts of this clonotype. The chain combines TRBV2 with TRBJ2-2; TRBD2 agrees at 11 bases. The junction had 3 bases not matched to a gene; V was cut back by 2 bases and J by 4 bases. Germline V gene lookup returns CDR1 SNHLY and CDR2 FYNNEI. The CDR3 runs to 16 residues. The CDR3 DNA is TGTGCCAGCAGTGAAAGTAGCGGGAGGGTCACCGGGGAGCTGTTTTTT. It specifies CASSESSGRVTGELFF.

The V call is TRBV5-1, the J call TRBJ2-7, with 10 bases matching TRBD1. The CDR3 is made up of 15 amino acids. The germline CDR1 and CDR2 sequences are SGHRS and YFSETQ. J lost 3 bases, V lost 4 bases, and 7 bases had no gene match. The CDR3: CASSPRGTGVYEQYF. In nucleotides, the CDR3 is TGCGCCAGCAGCCCGAGGGGGACAGGGGTCTACGAGCAGTACTTC.

This clonotype was recorded a few times. V usage is TRBV4-1 and J usage is TRBJ1-5; D possibly corresponds to TRBD1 (6 bases). Germline V gene lookup returns CDR1 MGHRA and CDR2 YSYEKL. The CDR3 spans 19 residues. Trimming stripped 0 bases from V and 0 bases from J, with 18 bases between. In DNA form, the CDR3 reads TGCGCCAGCAGCCAAGAGGAAACAGGGCGGGGGTATAGCAATCAGCCCCAGCATTTT. It translates to CASSQEETGRGYSNQPQHF.

This clonotype occurred many times. CDR3 residues: CASSLSSIPYGYTF. The DNA of the CDR3 is TGTGCCAGCTCACTGTCTTCGATCCCCTATGGCTACACCTTC. The gene calls are TRBV18 and TRBJ1-2; D unclear. V lost 4 bases and J lost 4, with 13 bases in between. The CDR3 runs to 14 residues. Looked up from germline, CDR1 is KGHSH and CDR2 is LQKENI.

Many counts were recorded for this clonotype. The genes are TRBV6-1 and TRBJ2-7, with D possibly matching TRBD1 (5 bases). CDR3 length equals 13 residues. The germline V gene has CDR1 MNHNS and CDR2 SASEGT. Trimming pared 1 base from V and 3 bases from J, leaving 7 bases between. This chain's CDR3 is CASSEGQFYEQYF. The CDR3 DNA reads TGTGCCAGCAGTGAAGGACAGTTCTACGAGCAGTACTTC.

This clonotype was seen many times. This chain links TRBV7-9 with TRBJ2-1; 15 positions match TRBD2. This CDR3 region has 16 residues. Trimming cost V 4 bases and J 8 bases; bases outside gene matches: 6. Germline CDR1 and CDR2: SEHNR and FQNEAQ (reference sequence). This CDR3 reads CASSSAGLAGGDEQFF. The CDR3 nucleotides read TGTGCCAGCAGCTCCGCGGGACTAGCGGGGGGCGATGAGCAGTTCTTC.

V is TRBV29-1 and J is TRBJ2-5; 10 bases fit TRBD2. The CDR3 sequence is 14 residues long. Per germline, CDR1 SQVTM and CDR2 ANQGSEA. With V trimmed by 4 bases and J by 5 bases, 7 bases remained unmatched. DNA of the CDR3: TGCAGCGTTGTGCTAGCGGGAGAGGGTGAGACCCAGTACTTC. It codes for CSVVLAGEGETQYF.

This clonotype was recorded at least ten times. The V and J genes are TRBV20-1 and TRBJ2-3; D could derive from TRBD1 or TRBD2 (6 bases each). This CDR3 is 14 amino acids long. CDR1 and CDR2 from the germline V gene are DFQATT and SNEGSKA (reference sequence). Deletions cut 8 bases from V and 4 bases from J, with 19 bases between. Here the CDR3 reads CSKGGGIVADTQYF. CDR3 bases: TGCAGTAAAGGAGGGGGTATAGTGGCAGATACGCAGTATTTT.

J is TRBJ1-1 and V is TRBV9; D gene uncertain. The germline V gene has CDR1 SGDLS and CDR2 YYNGEE. Trimming took 2 bases from V and 7 from J, leaving 15 bases between them. CDR3 size: 14 residues. CDR3 bases: TGTGCCAGCAGCGTGGCGTCTTTGGGTGATGAAGCTTTCTTT. Its protein is CASSVASLGDEAFF.